The clone carrying this T cell receptor beta chain was observed a few times. Its antigen is as yet unknown. This record comes from a study of T cells in Graves' hyperthyroidism and ophthalmopathy. Findings and caveats of the study: It was a median about seven months before onset that the model predicted ophthalmopathy.

Diagnostic assessment was based on clinical symptoms, serum thyroxine and TRAb, thyroid ultrasound and orbital computed tomography. Amplification of TCR beta CDR3 regions used RNA as the template. First-round RT-PCR targeting the TCR CDR3 was performed with the HTBI primer set. TCRdb re-analysed the multiplex PCR reads in MiXCR, keeping a single row per CDR3 protein. The table lists hundreds of thousands of distinct CDR3 sequences, 45% of them singletons, with about 7.7% in the top ten. The germline CDR1 and CDR2 sequences are MNHEY and SVGAGI. This CDR3 is built from 14 residues. The V gene end was trimmed by 5 bases and the J gene end by 2 bases; junction bases not matched to a gene: 1.

The receptor was derived from an adult man with Graves' disease, either hyperthyroidism or ophthalmopathy (not recorded which). Sequencing input: peripheral blood or thyroid tissue (not recorded which). The chain is built from TRBV6-5 and TRBJ2-2; TRBD1 agrees at 8 bases. For the CDR3, the DNA is TGTGCCAGCAGTCCAGGGGGCAACACCGGGGAGCTGTTTTTT. It encodes CASSPGGNTGELFF.